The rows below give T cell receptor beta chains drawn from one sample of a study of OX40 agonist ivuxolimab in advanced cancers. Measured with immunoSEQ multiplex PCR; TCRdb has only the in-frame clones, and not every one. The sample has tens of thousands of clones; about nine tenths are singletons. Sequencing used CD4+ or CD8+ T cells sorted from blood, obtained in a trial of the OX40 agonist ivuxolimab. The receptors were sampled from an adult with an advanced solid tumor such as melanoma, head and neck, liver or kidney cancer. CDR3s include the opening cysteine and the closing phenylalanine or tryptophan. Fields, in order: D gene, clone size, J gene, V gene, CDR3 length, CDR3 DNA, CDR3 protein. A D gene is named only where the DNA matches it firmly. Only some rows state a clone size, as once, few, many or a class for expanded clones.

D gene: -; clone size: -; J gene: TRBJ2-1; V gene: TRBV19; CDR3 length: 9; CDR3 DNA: TGTGCCGGTCCGGATGAGCAGTTCTTC; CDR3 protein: CAGPDEQFF
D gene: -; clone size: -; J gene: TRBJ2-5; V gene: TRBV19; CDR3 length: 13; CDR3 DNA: TGTGCCAGTAGTTCGAATCTAGGGGAGACCCAGTACTTC; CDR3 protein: CASSSNLGETQYF
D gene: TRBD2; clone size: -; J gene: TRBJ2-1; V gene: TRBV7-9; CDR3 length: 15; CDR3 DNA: TGTGCCAGCAGCCCGGGACTAGCGGGAGACAATGAGCAGTTCTTC; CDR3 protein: CASSPGLAGDNEQFF
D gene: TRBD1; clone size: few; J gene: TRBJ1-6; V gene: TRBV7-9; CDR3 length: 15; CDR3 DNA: TGTGCCAGCATATCTGGGGACAGCCCCAATTCACCCCTCCACTTT; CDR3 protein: CASISGDSPNSPLHF
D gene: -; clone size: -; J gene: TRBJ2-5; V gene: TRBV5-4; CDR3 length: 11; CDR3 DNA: TGTGCCAGCAGCTTAATGGAGACCCAGTACTTC; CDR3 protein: CASSLMETQYF
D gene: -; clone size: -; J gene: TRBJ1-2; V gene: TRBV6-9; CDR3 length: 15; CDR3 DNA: TGTGCCAGCAGTTCGCCCCGGCAGGGTTACTATGGCTACACCTTC; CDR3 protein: CASSSPRQGYYGYTF
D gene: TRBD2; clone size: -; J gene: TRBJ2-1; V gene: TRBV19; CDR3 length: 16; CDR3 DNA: TGTGCCACTAACAAACCCAGTCTAGCGGGGTGGAATGAGCAGTTCTTC; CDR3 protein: CATNKPSLAGWNEQFF
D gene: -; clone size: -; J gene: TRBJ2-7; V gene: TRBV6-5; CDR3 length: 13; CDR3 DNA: TGTGCCAGCAGACTAGACGGAGACTACGAGCAGTACTTC; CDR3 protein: CASRLDGDYEQYF
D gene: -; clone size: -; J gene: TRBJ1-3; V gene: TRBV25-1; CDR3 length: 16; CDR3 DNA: TGTGCCAGCCGCTCTGCAGAGGTCGGCTCTGGAAACACCATATATTTT; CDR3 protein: CASRSAEVGSGNTIYF
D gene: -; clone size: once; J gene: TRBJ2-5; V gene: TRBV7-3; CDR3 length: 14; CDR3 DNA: TGTGCCAGCAGCTTAATGGGCAGGGAAGAGACCCAGTACTTC; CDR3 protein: CASSLMGREETQYF
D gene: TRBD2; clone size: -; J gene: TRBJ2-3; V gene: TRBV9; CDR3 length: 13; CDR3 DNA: TGTGCCAGTGGAGCGGGAGGCACAGATACGCAGTATTTT; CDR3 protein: CASGAGGTDTQYF
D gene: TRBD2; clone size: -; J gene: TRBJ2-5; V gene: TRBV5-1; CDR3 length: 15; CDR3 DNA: TGCGCCAGCAGCTTAGCGGGAGGATCGACAGAGACCCAGTACTTC; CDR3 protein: CASSLAGGSTETQYF
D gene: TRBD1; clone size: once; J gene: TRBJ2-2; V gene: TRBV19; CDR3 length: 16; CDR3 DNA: TGTGCCAGTAGTTGGGTGGGACAGGTGGAATCCGGGGAGCTGTTTTTT; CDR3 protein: CASSWVGQVESGELFF
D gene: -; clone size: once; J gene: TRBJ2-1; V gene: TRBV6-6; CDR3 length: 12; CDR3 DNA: TGTGCCAGCAGTTATTCGGACAATGAGCAGTTCTTC; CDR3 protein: CASSYSDNEQFF
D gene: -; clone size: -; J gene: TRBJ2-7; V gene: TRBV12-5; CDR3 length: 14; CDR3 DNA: TGTGCTAGTGGTTTGCTCAACCCCGGCGCGGGGCAGTACTTC; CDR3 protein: CASGLLNPGAGQYF
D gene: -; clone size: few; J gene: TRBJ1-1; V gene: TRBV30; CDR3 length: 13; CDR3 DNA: TGTGCCTGGACGAGGGGAGGGGACACTGAAGCTTTCTTT; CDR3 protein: CAWTRGGDTEAFF
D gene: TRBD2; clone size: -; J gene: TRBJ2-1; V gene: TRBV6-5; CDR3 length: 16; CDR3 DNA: TGTGCCAGCAGTTTAGTAGGGACTAGCGGGGTCCGGGAGCAGTTCTTC; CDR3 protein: CASSLVGTSGVREQFF
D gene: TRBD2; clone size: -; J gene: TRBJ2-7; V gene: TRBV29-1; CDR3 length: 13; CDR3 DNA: TGCAGCACCCGGGGGGGATTCTCCTACGAGCAGTACTTC; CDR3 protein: CSTRGGFSYEQYF
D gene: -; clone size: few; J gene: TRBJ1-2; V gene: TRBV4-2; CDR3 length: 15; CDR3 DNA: TGTGCCAGCAGCCAAGATTTGGCACGAGTCTATGGCTACACCTTC; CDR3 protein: CASSQDLARVYGYTF
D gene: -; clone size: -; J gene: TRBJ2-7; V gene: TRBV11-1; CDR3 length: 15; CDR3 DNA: TGTGCCAGCAGCTTAGGCCGGGGCGGGAACTACGAGCAGTACTTC; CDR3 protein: CASSLGRGGNYEQYF
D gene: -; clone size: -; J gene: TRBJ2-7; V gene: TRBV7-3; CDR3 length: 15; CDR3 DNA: TGTGCCAGCAGCCCAGACCGGGAAGGGTCCTACGAGCAGTACTTC; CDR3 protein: CASSPDREGSYEQYF
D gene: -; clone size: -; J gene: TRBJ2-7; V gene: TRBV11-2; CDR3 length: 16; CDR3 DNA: TGTGCCAGCAGCTTAAATCGGGGGAGGCAGGTCTACGAGCAGTACTTC; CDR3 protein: CASSLNRGRQVYEQYF
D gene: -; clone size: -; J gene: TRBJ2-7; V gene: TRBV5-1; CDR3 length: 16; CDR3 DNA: TGCGCCAGCAGAAAAAATACGGGACAAACTTTCTACGAGCAGTACTTC; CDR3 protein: CASRKNTGQTFYEQYF
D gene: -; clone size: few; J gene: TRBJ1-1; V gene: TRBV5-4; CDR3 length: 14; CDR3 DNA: TGTGCCAGCAGGGCAGGGGCCGAGATCACTGAAGCTTTCTTT; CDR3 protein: CASRAGAEITEAFF
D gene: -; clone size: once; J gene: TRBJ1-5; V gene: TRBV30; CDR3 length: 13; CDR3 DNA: TGTGCCTGTAGAGGGGGAGGCAATCAGCCCCAGCATTTT; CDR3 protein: CACRGGGNQPQHF
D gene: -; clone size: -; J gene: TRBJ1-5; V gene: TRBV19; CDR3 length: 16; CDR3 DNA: TGTGCCAGTAGTGCCCGGACAGCATATAGCAATCAGCCCCAGCATTTT; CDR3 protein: CASSARTAYSNQPQHF
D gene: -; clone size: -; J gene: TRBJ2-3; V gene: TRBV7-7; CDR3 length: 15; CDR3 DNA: TGTGCTAGCAGCTTATTCGGCAGCAGCACAGATACGCAGTATTTT; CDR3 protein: CASSLFGSSTDTQYF
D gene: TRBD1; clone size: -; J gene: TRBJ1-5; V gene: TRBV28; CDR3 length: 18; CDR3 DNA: TGTGCCAGCAGTTTACCTCGGGCCGGGACAGGGAGCGATCAGCCCCAGCATTTT; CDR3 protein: CASSLPRAGTGSDQPQHF
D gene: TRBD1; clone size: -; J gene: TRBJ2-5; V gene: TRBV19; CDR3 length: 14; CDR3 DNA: TGTGCCAGTAGTATAGGGGACAGCGAAGAGACCCAGTACTTC; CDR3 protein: CASSIGDSEETQYF
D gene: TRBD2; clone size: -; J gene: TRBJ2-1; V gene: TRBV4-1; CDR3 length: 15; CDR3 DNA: TGCGCCAGCAGCACTACTAGCGGAAATTACAATGAGCAGTTCTTC; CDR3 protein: CASSTTSGNYNEQFF
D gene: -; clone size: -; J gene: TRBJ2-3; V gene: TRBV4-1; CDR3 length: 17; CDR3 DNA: TGCGCCAGCAGCCAAACAGCCCAAGGGGGGGCAACAGATACGCAGTATTTT; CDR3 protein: CASSQTAQGGATDTQYF
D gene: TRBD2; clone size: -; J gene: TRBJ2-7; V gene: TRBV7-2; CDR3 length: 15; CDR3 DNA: TGTGCCAGCAGCTTACCAGCGGGGGGGCCCTACGAGCAGTACTTC; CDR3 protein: CASSLPAGGPYEQYF
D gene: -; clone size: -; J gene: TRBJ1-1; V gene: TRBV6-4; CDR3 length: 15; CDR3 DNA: TGTGCCAGCAGTGACGCCAGGGTTTCAAACACTGAAGCTTTCTTT; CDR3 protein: CASSDARVSNTEAFF
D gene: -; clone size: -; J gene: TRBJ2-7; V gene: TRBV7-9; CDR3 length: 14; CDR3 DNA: TGTGCCAGCAGCCGCGATGGGTCGTACTACGAGCAGTACTTC; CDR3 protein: CASSRDGSYYEQYF
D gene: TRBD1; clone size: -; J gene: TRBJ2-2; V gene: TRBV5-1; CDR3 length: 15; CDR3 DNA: TGCGCCAGCAGCCTAAGAACAGGGGTCAGAGGGGAGCTGTTTTTT; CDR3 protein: CASSLRTGVRGELFF
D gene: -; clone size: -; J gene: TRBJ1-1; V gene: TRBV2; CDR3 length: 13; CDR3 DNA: TGTGCCAGCAGTTCAGGGGAGAACACTGAAGCTTTCTTT; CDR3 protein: CASSSGENTEAFF
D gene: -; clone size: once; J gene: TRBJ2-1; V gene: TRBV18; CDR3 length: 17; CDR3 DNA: TGTGCCAGCTCACCACGATCGGGGGTTAGCTCCTACAATGAGCAGTTCTTC; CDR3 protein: CASSPRSGVSSYNEQFF
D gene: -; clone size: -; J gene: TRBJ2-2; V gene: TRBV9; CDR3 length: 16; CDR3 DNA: TGTGCCAGCAGCAGTTGGGTAAGGGGGAACACCGGGGAGCTGTTTTTT; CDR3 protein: CASSSWVRGNTGELFF
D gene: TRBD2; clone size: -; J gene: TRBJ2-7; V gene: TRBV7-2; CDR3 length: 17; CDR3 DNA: TGTGCCAGCAGCTACCAAAGGACTAGCGGGGATACCTACGAGCAGTACTTC; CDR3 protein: CASSYQRTSGDTYEQYF
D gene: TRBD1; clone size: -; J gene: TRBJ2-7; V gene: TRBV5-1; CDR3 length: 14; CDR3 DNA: TGCGCCAGCAGCACGCGGACAGGGGGCGACGAGCAGTACTTC; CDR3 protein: CASSTRTGGDEQYF
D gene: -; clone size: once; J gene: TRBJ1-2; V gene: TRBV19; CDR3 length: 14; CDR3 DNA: TGTGCCAGTAGTAGAGAACAGGATTTTTATGGCTACACCTTC; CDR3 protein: CASSREQDFYGYTF
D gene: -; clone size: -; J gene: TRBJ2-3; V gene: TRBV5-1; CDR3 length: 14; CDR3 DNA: TGCGCCAGCAGCTTGGACACCAGCACAGATACGCAGTATTTT; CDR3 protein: CASSLDTSTDTQYF
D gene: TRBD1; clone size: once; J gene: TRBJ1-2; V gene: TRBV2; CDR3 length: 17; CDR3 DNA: TGTGCCAGCAGTGCGGCCCCGGGACAGGGGGCGGGGTATGGCTACACCTTC; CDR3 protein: CASSAAPGQGAGYGYTF
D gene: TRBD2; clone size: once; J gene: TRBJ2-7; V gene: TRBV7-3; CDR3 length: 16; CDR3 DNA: TGTGCCAGCAGCTTAAACCCGAGCGGGGCCTCCTACGAGCAGTACTTC; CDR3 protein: CASSLNPSGASYEQYF
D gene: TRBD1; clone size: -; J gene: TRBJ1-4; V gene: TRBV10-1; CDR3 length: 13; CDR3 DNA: TGCGCCAGCGCGGGACAGGGAGAAGAAAAACTGTTTTTT; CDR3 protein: CASAGQGEEKLFF
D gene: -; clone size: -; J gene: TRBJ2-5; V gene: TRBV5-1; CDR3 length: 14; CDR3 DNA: TGCGCCAGCAGCTTGGCCGGAACAGAAGAGACCCAGTACTTC; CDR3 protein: CASSLAGTEETQYF
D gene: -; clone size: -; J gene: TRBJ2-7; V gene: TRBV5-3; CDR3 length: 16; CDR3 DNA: TGTGCCAGAAGCTTGGTTCGTGGTCCTCCCTGGTACGAGCAGTACTTC; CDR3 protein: CARSLVRGPPWYEQYF
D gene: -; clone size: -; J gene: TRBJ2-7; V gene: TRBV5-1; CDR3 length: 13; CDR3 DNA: TGCGCCAGCAGTTCTGGACAGACCTCGGAGCAGTACTTC; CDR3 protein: CASSSGQTSEQYF
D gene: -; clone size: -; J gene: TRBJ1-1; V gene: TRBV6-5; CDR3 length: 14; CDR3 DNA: TGTGCCAGCAGTTACTCGCAAGGGTTCCGGGAAGCTTTCTTT; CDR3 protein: CASSYSQGFREAFF